The rows below give T cell receptor beta chains drawn from one sample of a study of cytomegalovirus exposure and HLA in healthy donors. This table comes from immunoSEQ multiplex PCR, and its TCRdb copy is limited to in-frame clones, with some not included. There are about 160,000 clones in the sample; more than 60% occur only once, and approximately 1.4% lies in the top ten. The sample taken for sequencing was PBMCs. The origin of the receptors is a woman aged 30 to 39 in good health and CMV-seronegative. Both conserved end residues are part of each CDR3. D genes are given only for firm matches. Rows give clone size only sometimes, using once, few, many, or a class for an expanded clone.

CDR3nt: TGTGCCAGCAGCCCGGGGGGGGAAGCTCTACTTACGCAGTATTTT
CDR3aa: CASSPGGEALLTQYF
v_gene: TRBV7-7
j_gene: TRBJ2-3
abundance: NA
d_gene: TRBD2

CDR3nt: TGCAGCGGGGCGGGAGCCGGGGAGCTGTTTTTT
CDR3aa: CSGAGAGELFF
v_gene: TRBV29-1
j_gene: TRBJ2-2
abundance: NA
d_gene: TRBD2

CDR3nt: TGTGCCAGCAGTCACCAGGGGCTCCCTGAAGCTTTCTTT
CDR3aa: CASSHQGLPEAFF
v_gene: TRBV6-1
j_gene: TRBJ1-1
abundance: few
d_gene: NA

CDR3nt: TGTGCCAGCAGCCCCACAGGGTGGGTCTATGGCTACACCTTC
CDR3aa: CASSPTGWVYGYTF
v_gene: TRBV9
j_gene: TRBJ1-2
abundance: NA
d_gene: NA

CDR3nt: TGCGCCAGCAGGAGCAGGGGAGAGGAGACCCAGTACTTC
CDR3aa: CASRSRGEETQYF
v_gene: TRBV10-2
j_gene: TRBJ2-5
abundance: few
d_gene: NA

CDR3nt: TGTGCCAGCAGCCAGGGTTCTGCAACTAATGAAAAACTGTTTTTT
CDR3aa: CASSQGSATNEKLFF
v_gene: TRBV5-8
j_gene: TRBJ1-4
abundance: NA
d_gene: NA

CDR3nt: TGTGCCAGCAGCTTCCCTACGGTGAACACTGAAGCTTTCTTT
CDR3aa: CASSFPTVNTEAFF
v_gene: TRBV5-6
j_gene: TRBJ1-1
abundance: once
d_gene: NA

CDR3nt: TGTGCCAGCAACCCAACAGGGTATATCGGCACAGATACGCAGTATTTT
CDR3aa: CASNPTGYIGTDTQYF
v_gene: TRBV2
j_gene: TRBJ2-3
abundance: NA
d_gene: NA

CDR3nt: TGTGCCAGCTCGCAACGGACAGATACCTACGAGCAGTACTTC
CDR3aa: CASSQRTDTYEQYF
v_gene: TRBV18
j_gene: TRBJ2-7
abundance: NA
d_gene: NA

CDR3nt: TGTGCCAGCAGCCCCTGGGCGGGGGGTGCCAATGAGCAGTTCTTC
CDR3aa: CASSPWAGGANEQFF
v_gene: TRBV9
j_gene: TRBJ2-1
abundance: NA
d_gene: TRBD2

CDR3nt: TGCGCCAGCAGCATCCAGATCAATCAGCCCCAGCATTTT
CDR3aa: CASSIQINQPQHF
v_gene: TRBV4-1
j_gene: TRBJ1-5
abundance: NA
d_gene: NA

CDR3nt: TGTGCCAGCAGCTCCCCGACAGGGGGAGATTACGAGCAGTACTTC
CDR3aa: CASSSPTGGDYEQYF
v_gene: TRBV5-6
j_gene: TRBJ2-7
abundance: NA
d_gene: TRBD1

CDR3nt: TGTGCCAGCAGATTCAGGGGGACCACCGGGGAGCTGTTTTTT
CDR3aa: CASRFRGTTGELFF
v_gene: TRBV6-4
j_gene: TRBJ2-2
abundance: NA
d_gene: TRBD1

CDR3nt: TGTGCCTGGAGTGTTGATAGCGCAAGCACAGATACGCAGTATTTT
CDR3aa: CAWSVDSASTDTQYF
v_gene: TRBV30
j_gene: TRBJ2-3
abundance: NA
d_gene: NA

CDR3nt: TGTGCCATCAGTGAGAGGGGGTCGGAGCGGGGGGGTCGTAATGAGCAGTTCTTC
CDR3aa: CAISERGSERGGRNEQFF
v_gene: TRBV10-3
j_gene: TRBJ2-1
abundance: once
d_gene: TRBD2

CDR3nt: TGCAGCGACGGTATAGGAGCCGGAGCAGATACGCAGTATTTT
CDR3aa: CSDGIGAGADTQYF
v_gene: TRBV29-1
j_gene: TRBJ2-3
abundance: NA
d_gene: NA

CDR3nt: TGTGCCTGGAGTATGGGCAGCCTCAATCAGCCCCAGCATTTT
CDR3aa: CAWSMGSLNQPQHF
v_gene: TRBV30
j_gene: TRBJ1-5
abundance: NA
d_gene: NA

CDR3nt: TGCGCCAGCAGCTTGGGGTCAGTCTCCCGCACAGATACGCAGTATTTT
CDR3aa: CASSLGSVSRTDTQYF
v_gene: TRBV5-1
j_gene: TRBJ2-3
abundance: NA
d_gene: NA

CDR3nt: TGTGCCAGCACGGCCAGCGGGGGTAGCGGGGAGCTGTTTTTT
CDR3aa: CASTASGGSGELFF
v_gene: TRBV6-6
j_gene: TRBJ2-2
abundance: NA
d_gene: TRBD2

CDR3nt: TGTGCCAGCAGTTCACAGGTTTACACTGAAGCTTTCTTT
CDR3aa: CASSSQVYTEAFF
v_gene: TRBV28
j_gene: TRBJ1-1
abundance: NA
d_gene: NA

CDR3nt: TGTGCCAGCAGCCAGGGGCCCTCGGCCGGTGAGCAGTTCTTC
CDR3aa: CASSQGPSAGEQFF
v_gene: TRBV11-3
j_gene: TRBJ2-1
abundance: few
d_gene: NA

CDR3nt: TGTGCCAGCAGCGGACTCCGAGGACAGGGGGCTGGCTACACCTTC
CDR3aa: CASSGLRGQGAGYTF
v_gene: TRBV7-9
j_gene: TRBJ1-2
abundance: few
d_gene: TRBD1

CDR3nt: TGTGCCAGCAGGGGCAGGGGGTGGACTGAAGCTTTCTTT
CDR3aa: CASRGRGWTEAFF
v_gene: TRBV6-5
j_gene: TRBJ1-1
abundance: NA
d_gene: TRBD1

CDR3nt: TGTGCCAGCAGCTTTCTCCATGCCGGGACAGGGCCAGATACGCAGTATTTT
CDR3aa: CASSFLHAGTGPDTQYF
v_gene: TRBV7-9
j_gene: TRBJ2-3
abundance: few
d_gene: TRBD1

CDR3nt: TGTGCCAGCAGCTCCTCCGACAGGGTTGGAGAGCAGTACTTC
CDR3aa: CASSSSDRVGEQYF
v_gene: TRBV5-6
j_gene: TRBJ2-7
abundance: few
d_gene: TRBD1

CDR3nt: TGTGCCAGCAGTTCAAGGGGAAACATGAACACTGAAGCTTTCTTT
CDR3aa: CASSSRGNMNTEAFF
v_gene: TRBV7-9
j_gene: TRBJ1-1
abundance: few
d_gene: NA

CDR3nt: TGTGCCAGCAGTGAAGATGAGTTTGGACAGGGGCTATATAGCAATCAGCCCCAGCATTTT
CDR3aa: CASSEDEFGQGLYSNQPQHF
v_gene: TRBV2
j_gene: TRBJ1-5
abundance: NA
d_gene: TRBD1

CDR3nt: TGCGCCAGCAGTTTCGACAACTCTGGAAACACCATATATTTT
CDR3aa: CASSFDNSGNTIYF
v_gene: TRBV5-1
j_gene: TRBJ1-3
abundance: few
d_gene: NA

CDR3nt: TGTGCCAGCAGCTACAACGTCAATGAGCAGTTCTTC
CDR3aa: CASSYNVNEQFF
v_gene: TRBV11-2
j_gene: TRBJ2-1
abundance: NA
d_gene: NA

CDR3nt: TGTGCCAGCAGCTCAATCGGGTCGCGGGCCACTGAAGCTTTCTTT
CDR3aa: CASSSIGSRATEAFF
v_gene: TRBV28
j_gene: TRBJ1-1
abundance: NA
d_gene: NA

CDR3nt: TGTGCCATCAGCGAGTTTCGGGGGAGCTCCTACAATGAGCAGTTCTTC
CDR3aa: CAISEFRGSSYNEQFF
v_gene: TRBV10-3
j_gene: TRBJ2-1
abundance: NA
d_gene: NA

CDR3nt: TGTGCCAGCAGTTTAACCGGGACAGTCCCCCAAAACATTCAGTACTTC
CDR3aa: CASSLTGTVPQNIQYF
v_gene: TRBV2
j_gene: TRBJ2-4
abundance: few
d_gene: TRBD1

CDR3nt: TGTGCCAGCAGCCGAAACAGGAATGAGCAGTTCTTC
CDR3aa: CASSRNRNEQFF
v_gene: TRBV14
j_gene: TRBJ2-1
abundance: NA
d_gene: NA

CDR3nt: TGCGCCAGCACCTTAATAGGGGGGGAGACTGAAGCTTTCTTT
CDR3aa: CASTLIGGETEAFF
v_gene: TRBV5-1
j_gene: TRBJ1-1
abundance: NA
d_gene: NA

CDR3nt: TGTGCCAGCAGCTTAGTTGGCGGGACTACCTTCACAGATACGCAGTATTTT
CDR3aa: CASSLVGGTTFTDTQYF
v_gene: TRBV7-9
j_gene: TRBJ2-3
abundance: NA
d_gene: TRBD2